Sequencing of this TCR beta chain was carried out in a study of blood T cell repertoires in COVID-19. Study-wide background: Sources were T cells, B-cell-depleted T cells, or PBMCs; the material itself was cDNA or gDNA.

The method was immunoSEQ multiplex PCR; TCRdb's version includes in-frame clones alone and lacks a portion of them. The repertoire holds hundreds of thousands of clones, roughly 91% seen once, with 2.5% to 3.5% in the top ten. Germline lookup yields CDR1 SGHRS and CDR2 YFSETQ. The V gene end was trimmed by 1 base and the J gene end by 8 bases; junction bases not matched to a gene: 15. CDR3 size: 17 residues. The material sequenced was PBMCs or T cells enriched from blood (not recorded which). This receptor was identified in a woman between 45 and 65 years old who had been exposed to COVID-19. The chain carries TRBV5-1 and TRBJ2-3; 8 nucleotides align to TRBD2. Here the CDR3 DNA reads TGCGCCAGCAGCTTGAGTATAATCGGACTAGCCAGAGTTACGCAGTATTTT. Its translation is CASSLSIIGLARVTQYF.